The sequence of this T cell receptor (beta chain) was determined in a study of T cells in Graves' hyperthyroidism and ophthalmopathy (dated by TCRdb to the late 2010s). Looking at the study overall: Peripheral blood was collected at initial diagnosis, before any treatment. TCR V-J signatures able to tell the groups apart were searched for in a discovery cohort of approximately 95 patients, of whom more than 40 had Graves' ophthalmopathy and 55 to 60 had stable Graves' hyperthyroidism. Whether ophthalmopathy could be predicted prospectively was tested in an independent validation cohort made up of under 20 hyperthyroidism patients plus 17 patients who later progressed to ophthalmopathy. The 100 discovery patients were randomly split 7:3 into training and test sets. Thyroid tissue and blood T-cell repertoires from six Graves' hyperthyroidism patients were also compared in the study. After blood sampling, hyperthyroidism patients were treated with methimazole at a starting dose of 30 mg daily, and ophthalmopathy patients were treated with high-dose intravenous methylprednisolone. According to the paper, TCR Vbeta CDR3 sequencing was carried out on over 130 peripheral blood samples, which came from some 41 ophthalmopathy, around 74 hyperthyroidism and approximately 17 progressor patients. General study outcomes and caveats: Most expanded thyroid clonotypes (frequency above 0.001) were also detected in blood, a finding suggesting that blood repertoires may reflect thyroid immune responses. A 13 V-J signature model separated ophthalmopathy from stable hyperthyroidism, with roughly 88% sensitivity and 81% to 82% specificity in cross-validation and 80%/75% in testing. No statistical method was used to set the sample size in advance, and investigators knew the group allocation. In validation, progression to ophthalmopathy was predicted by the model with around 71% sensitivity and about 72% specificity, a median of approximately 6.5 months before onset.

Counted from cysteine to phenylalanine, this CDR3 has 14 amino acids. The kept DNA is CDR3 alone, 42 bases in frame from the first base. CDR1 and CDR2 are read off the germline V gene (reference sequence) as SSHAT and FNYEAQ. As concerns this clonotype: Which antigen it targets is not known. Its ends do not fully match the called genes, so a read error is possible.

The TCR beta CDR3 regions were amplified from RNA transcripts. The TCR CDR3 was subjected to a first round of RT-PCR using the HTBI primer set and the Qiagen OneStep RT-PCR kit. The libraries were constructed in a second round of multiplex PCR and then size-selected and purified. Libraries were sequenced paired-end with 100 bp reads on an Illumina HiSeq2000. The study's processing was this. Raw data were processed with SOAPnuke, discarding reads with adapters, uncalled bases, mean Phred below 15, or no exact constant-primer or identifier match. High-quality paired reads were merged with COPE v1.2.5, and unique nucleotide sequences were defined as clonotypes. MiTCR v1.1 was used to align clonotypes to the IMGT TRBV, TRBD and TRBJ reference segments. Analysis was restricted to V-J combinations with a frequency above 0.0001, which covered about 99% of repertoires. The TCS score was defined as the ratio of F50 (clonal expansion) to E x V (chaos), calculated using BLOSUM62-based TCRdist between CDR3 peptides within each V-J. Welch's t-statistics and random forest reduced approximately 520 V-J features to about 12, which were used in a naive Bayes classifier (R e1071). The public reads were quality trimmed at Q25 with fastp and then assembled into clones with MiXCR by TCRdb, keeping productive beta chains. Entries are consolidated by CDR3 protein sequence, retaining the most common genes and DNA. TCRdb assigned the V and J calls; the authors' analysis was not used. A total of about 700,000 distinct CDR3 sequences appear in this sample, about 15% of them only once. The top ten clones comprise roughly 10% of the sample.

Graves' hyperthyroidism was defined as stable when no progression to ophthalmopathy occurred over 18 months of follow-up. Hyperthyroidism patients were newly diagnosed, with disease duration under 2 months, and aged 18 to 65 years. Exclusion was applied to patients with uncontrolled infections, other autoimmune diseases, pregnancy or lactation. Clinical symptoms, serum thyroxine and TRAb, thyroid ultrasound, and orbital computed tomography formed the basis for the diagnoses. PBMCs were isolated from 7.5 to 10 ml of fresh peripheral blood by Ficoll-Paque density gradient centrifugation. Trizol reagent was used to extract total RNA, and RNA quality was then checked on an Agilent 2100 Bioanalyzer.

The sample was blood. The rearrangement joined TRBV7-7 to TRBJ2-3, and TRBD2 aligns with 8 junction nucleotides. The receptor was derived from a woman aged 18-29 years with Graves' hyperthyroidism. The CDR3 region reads CASSPAGVTDTQYF. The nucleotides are TGTGCTAGCAGCCCAGCGGGAGTCACAGATACGCAGTATTTT.